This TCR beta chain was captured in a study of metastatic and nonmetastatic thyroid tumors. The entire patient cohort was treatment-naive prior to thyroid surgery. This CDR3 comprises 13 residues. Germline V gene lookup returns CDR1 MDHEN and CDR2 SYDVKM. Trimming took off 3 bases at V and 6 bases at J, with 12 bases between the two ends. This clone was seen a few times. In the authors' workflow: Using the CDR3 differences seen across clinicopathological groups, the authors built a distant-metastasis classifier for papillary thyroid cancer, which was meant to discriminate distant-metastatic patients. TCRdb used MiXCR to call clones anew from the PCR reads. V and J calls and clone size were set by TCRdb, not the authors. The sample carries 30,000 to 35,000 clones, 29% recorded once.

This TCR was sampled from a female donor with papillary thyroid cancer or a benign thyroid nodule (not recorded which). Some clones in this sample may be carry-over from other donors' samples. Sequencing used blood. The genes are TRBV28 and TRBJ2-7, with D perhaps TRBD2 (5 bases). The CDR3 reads CASSFGGRGEQYF. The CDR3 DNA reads TGTGCCAGCAGTTTTGGAGGACGGGGCGAGCAGTACTTC.